This T cell receptor beta chain is drawn from a study of OX40 agonist ivuxolimab in advanced cancers. Notes on the research overall: Ivuxolimab was an agonistic, fully human IgG2 monoclonal antibody directed against OX40 (CD134), a costimulatory receptor. The paper reports the monotherapy dose-escalation portion (N of about 56 patients) of the phase I ivuxolimab trial. Patients were allowed to have had prior anti-PD-1, anti-PD-L1 or anti-CTLA-4 therapy, and approximately 40% of the dose-escalation patients had previously received checkpoint inhibitors. Among the roughly 50 dose-escalation patients, some 20 had hepatocellular carcinoma, 15 or so melanoma, 9 renal cell carcinoma and 9 head and neck cancer. In the dose-escalation cohort, around four fifths of patients were male, and the mean age was approximately 60 years with a range of roughly 23 to 79. Partial responses occurred in three dose-escalation patients, of whom one had hepatocellular carcinoma and two had cutaneous melanoma. The purpose of peripheral TCRbeta sequencing was to test whether ivuxolimab changed TCR sequence diversity and led to clonal T-cell expansion. Intravenous ivuxolimab was administered to patients every 2 weeks at six dose levels: 0.01, 0.1, 0.3, 1.5, 3 and 10 mg/kg.

Reading from cysteine to phenylalanine, the CDR3 counts 11 amino acids. The read is trimmed to its CDR3 DNA, 33 bases read in frame from base 1. Trimming takes 6 bases from V and 2 bases from J, and the germline ends sit 8 bases apart. Reading the germline V gene gives CDR1 SQVTM and CDR2 ANQGSEA. The trial excluded patients who had a history of autoimmune disease or were on systemic immunosuppression. Peripheral blood for TCR sequencing was collected from all dose cohorts at baseline, on cycle 4 day 1, and on cycle 7 day 1. Samples were obtained from an open-label, multicenter, first-in-human phase I dose-escalation trial of ivuxolimab. Adults with locally advanced or metastatic melanoma, renal cell carcinoma, hepatocellular carcinoma or head and neck squamous cell carcinoma were enrolled in the trial. Before TCR sequencing, CD4+ T cells and CD8+ T cells were sorted from peripheral blood as separate populations.

What the authors observed across the whole study: After ivuxolimab, expanded clones were on average more numerous among CD8+ T cells than among CD4+ T cells. In the 0.1-3.0 mg/kg groups, partial responders were among the patients with the lowest normalized peripheral clonal expansion, particularly in CD8+ T cells. At doses of 0.1 to 3.0 mg/kg, clonal expansion of both CD4+ and CD8+ blood T cells was observed from baseline to week 6. Which antigens the clonally expanded peripheral T cells were specific for was not determined. Low levels of normalized T-cell clonal expansion were also seen in some patients who did not respond.

Turning to this clone: Its cognate antigen has yet to be identified. Base qualities are not at hand, and no much larger clone is one base apart.

Genomic DNA was extracted from sorted cells for sequencing of the TCRbeta CDR3 region. The immunoSEQ Assay was used for sequencing of TCRbeta CDR3 regions. Not all clones reach the TCRdb copy of this immuneACCESS table, which keeps in-frame sequences only. Checked studies attribute under half of the gap to unresolved V genes and leave the rest unexplained. For this sample there are fewer than 85,000 clones; under 95% appear just once. The biggest ten clones account for 0.37% of the sample. This specimen was CD4+ or CD8+ T cells sorted from blood, taken in a trial of the OX40 agonist ivuxolimab. The receptor's source is an adult with an advanced solid tumor such as melanoma, head and neck, liver or kidney cancer. Rearrangement joined TRBV29-1 to TRBJ2-7; the D gene assignment is ambiguous. The nucleotide sequence reads as follows: TGCAGCGTGCTTGTAGCCTACGAGCAGTACTTC. It encodes CSVLVAYEQYF.